This section outlines one TCR beta chain sequence together with its context. Researchers ran the PCR with 60 Vbeta and 13 Jbeta primers. The data were produced by immunoSEQ multiplex PCR, yet TCRdb's version contains in-frame clones alone and is incomplete. This sample has approximately 120,000 clones, with roughly 77% found just once. The data were taken from a study of cytomegalovirus exposure and HLA in healthy donors. The germline V gene encodes CDR1 LNHDA and CDR2 SQIVND (reference sequence). CDR3 length equals 14 residues. V lost 6 bases to trimming and J lost 1 base, with 12 bases between them.

The chain has TRBV19 and TRBJ1-1; D is perhaps TRBD1 (5 bases). This receptor was identified in a man younger than 30 in good health and CMV-seronegative. Sequenced material: PBMCs. The CDR3 coding sequence is TGTGCCAGTAGCCCGGGGAGGGGGAACACTGAAGCTTTCTTT. This sequence encodes CASSPGRGNTEAFF.